This entry lists 15 T cell receptor beta chains sequenced from one sample in a study of blood T cell repertoires in COVID-19. The assay was immunoSEQ multiplex PCR, and TCRdb's table has in-frame clones only and misses some. The data contain tens of thousands of clones, around 77% of them singletons. Sequences were obtained from peripheral blood. The receptors derive from a man aged 65 to 85 with active or convalescent COVID-19.

The genes are TRBV4-1 and TRBJ2-7; possibly TRBD2 for D (6 bases). There are 15 residues in the CDR3. CDR1 and CDR2 from the germline V gene are MGHRA and YSYEKL. Trimming pared 5 bases from V and 2 bases from J, leaving 16 bases between. For the CDR3, the DNA is TGCGCCAGCAGCGCTGAGGAGGGATCCACCTACGAGCAGTACTTC. Amino acid sequence: CASSAEEGSTYEQYF.

The chain links TRBV4-2 to TRBJ2-7, with 8 nucleotides matching TRBD1. Trimming removed 3 bases from V and 5 bases from J; junction bases left unmatched: 15. This CDR3 spans 17 amino acids. The germline gives CDR1 LGHNA, CDR2 YNFKEQ. CDR3 residues: CASSQVLGGRGRNEQYF. The DNA of the CDR3 is TGTGCCAGCAGCCAGGTTTTGGGGGGCAGGGGGCGCAACGAGCAGTACTTC.

The gene calls are TRBV13 and TRBJ1-1; the D is unclear. CDR3 size: 12 residues. Trimming cost V 2 bases and J 6 bases, with 7 bases left between them. In germline, CDR1 is PRHDT, CDR2 FYEKMQ (reference sequence). CDR3 region: CASSLSVPEAFF. The CDR3 nucleotides read TGTGCCAGCAGCTTATCAGTCCCTGAAGCTTTCTTT.

This chain links TRBV11-2 with TRBJ1-1; a possible D gene is TRBD1 (5 bases). Germline V gene data show CDR1 as SGHAT and CDR2 as FQNNGV. Trimming left V 3 bases short and J 3 bases short, with 14 bases between. The CDR3 is 15 amino acids. The chain's CDR3 is CASSLTGGGDTEAFF. CDR3 DNA: TGTGCCAGCAGCTTGACGGGTGGAGGGGACACTGAAGCTTTCTTT.

The V call is TRBV3-1 (or the pseudogene TRBV3-2), the J call TRBJ2-3; 11 bases are shared with TRBD2. From germline, CDR1 is LGHDT and CDR2 YNNKEL (reference sequence). The V and J ends lost 7 bases and 0 bases, in that order; junction bases with no gene match: 3. This CDR3 contains 15 residues. The CDR3 spells CASNLAGGSTDTQYF. The CDR3 DNA reads TGTGCCAGCAACTTAGCGGGGGGGAGCACAGATACGCAGTATTTT.

CDR3 residues: CASSQTREYSNQPQHF. The CDR3 nucleotides are TGCGCCAGCAGCCAAACTCGGGAGTATAGCAATCAGCCCCAGCATTTT. The V and J genes are TRBV4-1 and TRBJ1-5; D remains ambiguous. The germline V and J ends were trimmed by 2 bases and 0 bases, with 11 bases remaining between them. From germline, CDR1 is MGHRA and CDR2 YSYEKL. CDR3 size: 16 residues.

The chain recombines TRBV28 with TRBJ2-5; 7 bases agree with TRBD1. Germline V gene lookup returns CDR1 MDHEN and CDR2 SYDVKM. CDR3 length: 14 amino acids. Trimming cost V 7 bases and J 4 bases; bases outside gene matches: 9. CDR3 protein: CASNSVRGPETQYF. CDR3 coding DNA: TGTGCCAGCAACTCCGTAAGGGGGCCAGAGACCCAGTACTTC. Looking up the rest from reference TRBV28 and TRBJ2-5 gives the full variable domain: DVKVTQSSRYLVKRTGEKVFLECVQDMDHENMFWYRQDPGLGLRLIYFSYDVKMKEKGDIPEGYSVSREKKERFSLILESASTNQTSMYLCASNSVRGPETQYFGPGTRLLVL.

The chain couples TRBV11-2 to TRBJ1-1; D is unresolved. CDR1 and CDR2 from the germline V gene are SGHAT and FQNNGV. The CDR3 runs 13 residues. V shed 5 bases and J shed 0 bases, with 7 bases lying between them. CDR3 residues: CASSLGVNTEAFF. The CDR3, as DNA: TGTGCCAGCAGCCTCGGGGTGAACACTGAAGCTTTCTTT.

This clone has only a few counts. J is TRBJ2-2 and V is TRBV5-4; the D is unclear. Germline loops: CDR1 SGHNT, CDR2 YYREEE (reference sequence). The V end lost 3 bases, the J end lost 4 bases, and 10 bases lay between the germline ends. This CDR3 contains 14 residues. In nucleotides, the CDR3 is TGTGCCAGCAGCTCCCAGGTGATCACCGGGGAGCTGTTTTTT. It codes for CASSSQVITGELFF.

The CDR3 region has the DNA TGTGCCAGTAGTCTGCAGGGATCAAGCTCCTACGAGCAGTACTTC. Its protein is CASSLQGSSSYEQYF. V gene TRBV19 combines with J gene TRBJ2-7; D might be TRBD1 (5 bases). V dropped 5 bases and J dropped 0 bases, with 14 bases sitting between them. The CDR3 totals 15 residues. CDR1 LNHDA and CDR2 SQIVND come from the germline V gene (reference sequence). Full variable domain (remainder filled in from reference TRBV19 and TRBJ2-7): DGGITQSPKYLFRKEGQNVTLSCEQNLNHDAMYWYRQDPGQGLRLIYYSQIVNDFQKGDIAEGYSVSREKKESFPLTVTSAQKNPTAFYLCASSLQGSSSYEQYFGPGTRLTVT.

In this sample, this clone turned up once. The rearrangement links TRBV28 to TRBJ1-2, with 7 bases fitting TRBD1. The ends lost 3 bases at V and 1 base at J; junction bases unmatched: 5. The length of the CDR3 is 15 residues. Germline V gives CDR1 MDHEN, CDR2 SYDVKM. The CDR3: CASSFRGGFNYGYTF. DNA of the CDR3: TGTGCCAGCAGTTTTCGAGGGGGCTTTAACTATGGCTACACCTTC.

The CDR3 DNA reads as TGTGCCATCAGTGAGTACGGGGGGAAGGTGAGTGAGCAGTTCTTC. It is translated as CAISEYGGKVSEQFF. The chain carries TRBV10-3 and TRBJ2-1; the match to TRBD2 covers 7 bases. The V segment lost 1 base and the J segment 9 bases; nucleotides outside the gene matches: 9. CDR1 and CDR2 (germline): ENHRY, SYGVKD. The CDR3 extends over 15 amino acids.

The rearrangement joins TRBV18 to TRBJ1-3; possibly TRBD1 for D (6 bases). With 5 bases removed from V and 3 bases from J, the gap between germline ends came to 17 bases. The CDR3 has 16 residues. From germline, CDR1 is KGHSH and CDR2 LQKENI. CDR3 region: CASSIPGAGFGNTIYF. CDR3 nucleotides: TGTGCCAGCTCAATCCCAGGGGCTGGGTTTGGAAACACCATATATTTT.

Worth noting for this clone: Other DNA sequences in this sample translate to the same CDR3. This chain uses TRBV5-4 with TRBJ1-2; D gene uncertain. CDR1 and CDR2 from the germline V gene are SGHNT and YYREEE (reference sequence). V gave up 4 bases and J gave up 2 bases, with 12 bases separating them. The CDR3 is 14 amino acids. CDR3 region: CASSPGGANYGYTF. CDR3 nucleotides: TGTGCCAGCAGCCCCGGAGGTGCCAACTATGGCTACACCTTC.

The genes are TRBV7-9 and TRBJ2-4, with 7 bases lining up with TRBD1. The CDR3 extends over 14 amino acids. Germline assignment: CDR1 SEHNR and CDR2 FQNEAQ (reference sequence). V gave up 1 base and J gave up 9 bases; unmatched junction bases: 6. The CDR3 bases are TGTGCCAGCAGCTTAGGACAGGGATTGAGCATTCAGTACTTC. This gives the protein CASSLGQGLSIQYF.